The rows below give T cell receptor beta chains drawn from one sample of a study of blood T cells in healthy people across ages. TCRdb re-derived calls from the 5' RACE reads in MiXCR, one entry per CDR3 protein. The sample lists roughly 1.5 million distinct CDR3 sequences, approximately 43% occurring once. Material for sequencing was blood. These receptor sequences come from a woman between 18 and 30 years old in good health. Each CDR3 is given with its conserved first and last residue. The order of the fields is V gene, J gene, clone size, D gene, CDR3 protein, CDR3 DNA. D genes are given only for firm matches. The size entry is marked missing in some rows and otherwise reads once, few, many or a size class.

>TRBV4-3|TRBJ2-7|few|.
CASSQDVGHTYEQYF
TGCGCCAGCAGCCAAGATGTGGGTCATACCTACGAGCAGTACTTC
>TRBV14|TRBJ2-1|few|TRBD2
CASSRSGTSYHNEQFF
TGTGCCAGCAGCCGTTCCGGGACTAGTTATCACAATGAGCAGTTCTTC
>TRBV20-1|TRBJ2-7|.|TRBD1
CSARRQGSTVNEQYF
TGCAGTGCTAGACGACAGGGGTCCACCGTGAACGAGCAGTACTTC
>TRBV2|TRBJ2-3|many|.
CASSAQGSTDTQYF
TGTGCCAGCAGCGCACAGGGCAGCACAGATACGCAGTATTTT
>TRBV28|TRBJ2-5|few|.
CASRFRETQYF
TGTGCCAGCAGGTTTCGTGAGACCCAGTACTTC
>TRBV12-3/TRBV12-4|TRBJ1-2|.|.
CASSRLPGNLFEKGYTF
TGTGCCAGCAGTCGTCTGCCGGGCAACCTCTTCGAGAAAGGCTACACCTTC
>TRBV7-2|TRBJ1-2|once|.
CASSLGPVLYGYTF
TGTGCCAGCAGCTTAGGTCCAGTCCTCTATGGCTACACCTTC
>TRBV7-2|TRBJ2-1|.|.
CASSSQVFQGNEQFF
TGTGCCAGCAGCAGCCAAGTGTTTCAGGGGAATGAGCAGTTCTTC
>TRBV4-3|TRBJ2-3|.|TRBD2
CASSQENSGGASDTQYF
TGCGCCAGCAGCCAAGAAAATAGCGGGGGGGCCTCAGATACGCAGTATTTT
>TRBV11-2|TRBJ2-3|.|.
CASSSYQGTGWADTQYF
TGTGCCAGCAGCTCATACCAGGGAACGGGGTGGGCAGATACGCAGTATTTT
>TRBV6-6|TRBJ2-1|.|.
CASSYSPSSNEQFF
TGTGCCAGCAGTTACTCGCCTAGTTCCAATGAGCAGTTCTTC
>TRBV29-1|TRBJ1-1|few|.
CSVERGGGTEAFF
TGCAGCGTTGAACGAGGGGGGGGCACTGAAGCTTTCTTT
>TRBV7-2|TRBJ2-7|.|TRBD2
CASSLLGSGSSYEQYF
TGTGCCAGCAGCTTATTGGGTAGCGGGAGCTCCTACGAGCAGTACTTC
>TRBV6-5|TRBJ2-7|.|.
CASSYPNWKGSYEQYF
TGTGCCAGCAGTTACCCCAACTGGAAGGGTTCCTACGAGCAGTACTTC
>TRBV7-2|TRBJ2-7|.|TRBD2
CASSLARAGRAQQYF
TGTGCCAGCAGCTTAGCTCGAGCGGGGAGGGCTCAGCAGTACTTC
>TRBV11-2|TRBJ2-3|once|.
CASSSVRGGPKNTQYF
TGTGCCAGCAGCTCAGTAAGGGGGGGGCCTAAAAATACGCAGTATTTT
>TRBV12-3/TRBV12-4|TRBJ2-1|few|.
CASKGGTANNEQFF
TGTGCCAGCAAGGGGGGGACAGCAAACAATGAGCAGTTCTTC
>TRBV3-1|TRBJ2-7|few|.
CASSQDSNRYEQYF
TGTGCCAGCAGCCAAGATAGTAACAGATACGAGCAGTACTTC
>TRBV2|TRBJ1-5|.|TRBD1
CASKLTGAHQPQHF
TGTGCCAGCAAGCTGACAGGGGCGCATCAGCCCCAGCATTTT
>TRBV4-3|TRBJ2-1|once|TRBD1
CASSQETGTYEQFF
TGCGCCAGCAGCCAAGAGACAGGGACCTACGAGCAGTTCTTC
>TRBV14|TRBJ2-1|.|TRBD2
CASRRVLAGPYNEQFF
TGTGCCAGCAGGCGCGTCCTAGCGGGCCCCTACAATGAGCAGTTCTTC
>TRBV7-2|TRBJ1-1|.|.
CASSSSFNAAFF
TGTGCCAGCAGCTCCAGCTTCAACGCAGCTTTCTTT
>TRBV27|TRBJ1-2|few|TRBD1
CASSPTVAGGNYGYTF
TGTGCCAGCAGTCCCACCGTCGCAGGGGGAAACTATGGCTACACCTTC
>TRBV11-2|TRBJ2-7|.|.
CASGPGTHYEQYF
TGTGCCAGCGGCCCCGGGACACACTACGAGCAGTACTTC
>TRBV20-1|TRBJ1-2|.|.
CSARVSGDHGYTF
TGCAGTGCTAGAGTGTCAGGGGATCATGGCTACACCTTC
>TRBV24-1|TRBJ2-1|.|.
CATSDPTDAGTQFF
TGTGCCACCAGTGATCCGACGGACGCAGGGACCCAGTTCTTC
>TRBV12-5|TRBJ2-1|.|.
CASGLERTSNYNEQFF
TGTGCTAGTGGTTTGGAGAGGACTTCTAATTACAATGAGCAGTTCTTC
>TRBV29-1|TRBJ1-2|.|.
CSVELGGPYGYTF
TGCAGCGTTGAATTAGGAGGGCCTTATGGCTACACCTTC
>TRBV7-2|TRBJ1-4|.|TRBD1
CASSAGTVNEKLFF
TGTGCCAGCAGCGCCGGGACAGTTAATGAAAAACTGTTTTTT
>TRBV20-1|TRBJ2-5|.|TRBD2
CSLLAPAGGQETQYF
TGCAGTCTCCTCGCGCCAGCGGGGGGACAAGAGACCCAGTACTTC
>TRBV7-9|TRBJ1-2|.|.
CASSWGAFGYTF
TGTGCCAGCAGCTGGGGTGCCTTTGGCTACACCTTC
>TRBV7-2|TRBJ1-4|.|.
CASRGKGSPNEELFF
TGTGCCAGCAGGGGGAAGGGTTCCCCTAATGAAGAACTGTTTTTT
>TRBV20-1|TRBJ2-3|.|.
CSDQGHQRTDTQYF
TGCAGCGACCAGGGACACCAACGCACAGATACGCAGTATTTT
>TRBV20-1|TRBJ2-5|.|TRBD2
CSARVRLAGVEETQYF
TGCAGTGCTAGGGTCAGACTAGCGGGAGTGGAAGAGACCCAGTACTTC
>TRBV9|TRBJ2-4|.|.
CASSPYGALAKNIQYF
TGTGCCAGCAGCCCCTACGGGGCATTAGCCAAAAACATTCAGTACTTC
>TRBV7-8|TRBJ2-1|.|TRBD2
CASLLAGGHEQFF
TGTGCCAGCCTACTAGCGGGAGGTCATGAGCAGTTCTTC
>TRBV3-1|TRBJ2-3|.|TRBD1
CASSQERTGGADTQYF
TGTGCCAGCAGCCAAGAACGGACAGGGGGCGCGGATACGCAGTATTTT
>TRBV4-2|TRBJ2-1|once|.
CASSPGQRNSYNEQFF
TGTGCCAGCAGCCCAGGGCAGCGGAACTCCTACAATGAGCAGTTCTTC
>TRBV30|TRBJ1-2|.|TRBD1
CACPQGDWGYTF
TGTGCCTGCCCCCAGGGGGATTGGGGCTACACCTTC
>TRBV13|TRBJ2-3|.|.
CASSVIRADTQYF
TGTGCCAGCAGCGTAATCAGGGCAGATACGCAGTATTTT
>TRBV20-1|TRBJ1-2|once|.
CSAPGGKGGYTF
TGCAGTGCTCCGGGGGGGAAAGGTGGCTACACCTTC
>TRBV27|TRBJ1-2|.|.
CASSYLAGPGYGYTF
TGTGCCAGCAGTTATTTGGCCGGGCCGGGCTATGGCTACACCTTC
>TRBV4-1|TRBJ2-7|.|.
CASSQAGGLPSYEQYF
TGCGCCAGCAGCCAGGCAGGAGGGCTACCCTCCTACGAGCAGTACTTC
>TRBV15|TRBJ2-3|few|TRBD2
CATSRGVSGSTDTQYF
TGTGCCACCAGCAGAGGGGTTAGCGGGAGCACAGATACGCAGTATTTT
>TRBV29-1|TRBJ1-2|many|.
CSAGGVRGYTF
TGCAGCGCTGGGGGCGTGAGGGGCTACACCTTC
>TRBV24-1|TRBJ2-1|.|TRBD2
CATSEKTSGGANNEQFF
TGTGCCACCAGTGAAAAAACTAGCGGGGGGGCGAATAATGAGCAGTTCTTC
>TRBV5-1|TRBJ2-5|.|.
CASSLVVSQETQYF
TGCGCCAGCAGCTTGGTCGTCAGCCAAGAGACCCAGTACTTC
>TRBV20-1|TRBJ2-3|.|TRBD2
CTLQTTTSGATDTQYF
TGCACCTTACAGACCACAACTAGCGGGGCCACAGATACGCAGTATTTT